This T cell receptor (beta chain) was sequenced in a study of cytomegalovirus exposure and HLA in healthy donors. The V end was cut by 5 bases, the J end by 6 bases, with 18 bases between. Per germline, CDR1 LGHNA and CDR2 YNFKEQ. This CDR3 is built from 15 residues. Regarding the study as a whole: A highly shared variant cluster was judged a likely technical artifact. Prior analysis indicated that the majority of TCR beta V segments exhibited productivity approximately 87% or approximately 30% of the time. HLA alleles showed associations with some 17,000 TCR beta sequences in a later analysis, at a 0.05 false discovery rate.

This PCR relied on a set of 60 Vbeta primers and 13 Jbeta primers. Per the original methods: Unique TCR beta chains totaled some 80 million in a later count, with approximately 10 million of them shared. Using immunoSEQ multiplex PCR, the repertoire was profiled, and TCRdb retains in-frame clones only, with some absent. The V and J calls and clone size come from that table; D and trimming were worked out from the DNA. The sample consists of some 130,000 clones, roughly 62% of them appearing once. This clone was seen more than once but under ten times. The target antigen is unknown. The material sequenced was PBMCs. The chain has TRBV4-2 and TRBJ2-3; D possibly corresponds to TRBD2 (5 bases). This receptor was obtained from a man younger than 40 in good health and CMV-seropositive. The DNA for the CDR3 is TGTGCCAGCAGCTACGGCGGAGGCCGGTTGGATACGCAGTATTTT. Its protein product is CASSYGGGRLDTQYF.